Each of the 26 T cell receptor beta chains below was sequenced from the same sample in a study of shared clonotypes between healthy human individuals. Libraries were prepared by immunoSEQ multiplex PCR; TCRdb keeps only in-frame clonotypes and omits some of them. Of 760,000 or so clones in the sample, approximately 97% were seen once. Cells designated naive CD8 were CD45RO-negative and were positively selected for CCR7, with terminally differentiated effector memory CD45RA+ cells excluded. The sample comprised naive CD8+ T cells sorted from blood. The receptors shown here come from a man younger than 40 in good health.

This rearrangement joins TRBV29-1 to TRBJ2-7; 10 nucleotides align to TRBD1. Germline assignment: CDR1 SQVTM and CDR2 ANQGSEA. V trimming: 7 bases; J trimming: 4 bases; junction bases outside the gene matches: 7. This CDR3 is built from 13 residues. The CDR3 sequence: CSAQTGGSYEQYF. CDR3 coding DNA: TGCAGCGCACAGACAGGGGGCTCGTACGAGCAGTACTTC.

This sequence joins TRBV4-1 and TRBJ2-7; 7 nucleotides line up with TRBD2. This CDR3 has 15 residues. Germline CDR1 MGHRA, CDR2 YSYEKL. V gave up 1 base and J gave up 3 bases; unmatched junction bases: 6. The DNA for the CDR3 is TGCGCCAGCAGCCAAGGACCAGCGGGACTCTACGAGCAGTACTTC. It is translated as CASSQGPAGLYEQYF.

The chain has TRBV19 and TRBJ2-5; D tentatively reads TRBD1 or TRBD2 (7 bases each). Germline V gene data show CDR1 as LNHDA and CDR2 as SQIVND (reference sequence). V gave up 10 bases and J gave up 7 bases, with 13 bases separating them. The CDR3 loop spans 11 amino acids. CDR3 amino acids: CATGGGGTQYF. DNA of the CDR3: TGTGCCACAGGGGGGGGAGGGACCCAGTACTTC.

This rearrangement joins TRBV14 to TRBJ2-7; D uncertain. Between the trimmed V and J ends, which lost 0 bases and 2 bases, there was a span of 14 bases. The CDR3 length is 16 residues. CDR1 SGHDN and CDR2 FVKESK come from the germline V gene. CDR3 nucleotides: TGTGCCAGCAGCCAAGATTTGGTAGCAGCTACCTACGAGCAGTACTTC. As protein: CASSQDLVAATYEQYF.

The rearrangement links TRBV5-5 to TRBJ2-7, with 11 bases that match TRBD2. This CDR3 is 15 amino acids long. The germline CDR1 and CDR2 sequences are SGHKS and YYEKEE (reference sequence). V was pared by 5 bases and J by 4 bases, with 8 bases of the junction left unmatched. CDR3 bases: TGTGCCAGCAGGCCTACACTAGCGGGAGTTTACGAGCAGTACTTC. This codes for CASRPTLAGVYEQYF.

Only a few counts were recorded for this clone. The gene calls are TRBV7-2 and TRBJ2-2; 7 bases fit TRBD2. Germline-derived CDR1 and CDR2 are SGHTA and FQGNSA. CDR3 length: 15 residues. With 5 bases clipped from V and 5 bases from J, the junction kept 8 bases outside the gene matches. The CDR3 DNA reads as TGTGCCAGCAGCATCTCTAGCGGAGATACCGGGGAGCTGTTTTTT. Protein product: CASSISSGDTGELFF.

The chain joins TRBV10-3 to TRBJ2-5; TRBD2 matches at 9 bases. This CDR3 comprises 17 residues. CDR1 ENHRY and CDR2 SYGVKD come from the germline V gene. J gave up 3 bases and V 3 bases, and 11 bases lay outside the gene matches. CDR3 loop: CAISEPDSGRGKETQYF. The CDR3 DNA reads as TGTGCCATCAGTGAACCAGATAGCGGGAGAGGGAAAGAGACCCAGTACTTC.

The V gene is TRBV27, the J gene TRBJ2-7; TRBD2 matches 7 bases. The CDR3 runs to 13 residues. V trimming: 3 bases; J trimming: 6 bases; junction bases outside the gene matches: 5. The germline CDR1 and CDR2 sequences are MNHEY and SMNVEV (reference sequence). Here the CDR3 reads CASSFTGGGEQYF. In nucleotides, the CDR3 is TGTGCCAGCAGTTTTACGGGAGGTGGCGAGCAGTACTTC.

The chain joins TRBV7-2 to TRBJ2-1; 8 positions match TRBD2. Looked up from germline, CDR1 is SGHTA and CDR2 is FQGNSA. The junction had 6 bases not matched to a gene; V was cut back by 0 bases and J by 5 bases. The CDR3 has 16 amino acids. The DNA for the CDR3 is TGTGCCAGCAGCTTAGCCAGCGGGAGACGCGACAATGAGCAGTTCTTC. Amino acid sequence: CASSLASGRRDNEQFF.

The chain has TRBV28 and TRBJ2-5; no clear D. The CDR3 has 13 amino acids. Germline V lookup: CDR1 MDHEN, CDR2 SYDVKM. The V end lost 5 bases, the J end lost 4 bases, and 11 bases lay between the germline ends. The CDR3 is CASSLLNGETQYF. In DNA, the CDR3 is TGTGCCAGCAGTCTCCTCAATGGAGAGACCCAGTACTTC.

The chain has TRBV4-1 and TRBJ2-7; TRBD2 is a possible D gene (6 bases). The germline gives CDR1 MGHRA, CDR2 YSYEKL. Trimming removed 1 base at V and 0 bases at J, with 13 bases between. The CDR3 totals 16 residues. CDR3 DNA sequence: TGCGCCAGCAGCCAAGCCCCGGGACTGGACTCCTACGAGCAGTACTTC. Translating it yields CASSQAPGLDSYEQYF.

The chain joins TRBV9 to TRBJ2-1, with D tentatively TRBD2 (5 bases). The V end lost 1 base, the J end lost 5 bases, and 10 bases lay between the germline ends. The V gene's germline CDR1 is SGDLS and CDR2 YYNGEE. The CDR3 spans 14 residues. CDR3 loop: CASSVTGDNNEQFF. The CDR3 bases are TGTGCCAGCAGCGTAACCGGGGATAACAATGAGCAGTTCTTC.

The chain couples TRBV9 to TRBJ2-5; 10 bases fit TRBD2. The CDR3 contains 15 residues. CDR1 is SGDLS and CDR2 is YYNGEE in the germline V gene. Trimming at V came to 4 bases and at J to 5 bases, leaving 8 bases not matched to a gene. CDR3 in amino acids: CASSPGTSEWETQYF. CDR3 sequence (DNA): TGTGCCAGCAGCCCAGGGACTAGCGAGTGGGAGACCCAGTACTTC.

The rearrangement uses TRBV5-4 and TRBJ2-2, with 14 bases that match TRBD2. This CDR3 is built from 18 residues. V lost 0 bases and J lost 5; bases outside the gene matches: 6. CDR1 SGHNT and CDR2 YYREEE come from the germline V gene (reference sequence). DNA of the CDR3: TGTGCCAGCAGCTTGGGGACTAGCGGGAGGTCGAGAACCGGGGAGCTGTTTTTT. This translates into CASSLGTSGRSRTGELFF.

V usage is TRBV19 and J usage is TRBJ1-2; D is uncertain. Trimming took off 2 bases at V and 4 bases at J, with 11 bases between the two ends. This CDR3 region has 14 residues. The germline V gene encodes CDR1 LNHDA and CDR2 SQIVND (reference sequence). CDR3 region: CASSIWGSGYGYTF. The CDR3 nucleotides read TGTGCCAGTAGTATATGGGGATCTGGCTATGGCTACACCTTC. The full variable domain, completed using reference TRBV19 and TRBJ1-2, is DGGITQSPKYLFRKEGQNVTLSCEQNLNHDAMYWYRQDPGQGLRLIYYSQIVNDFQKGDIAEGYSVSREKKESFPLTVTSAQKNPTAFYLCASSIWGSGYGYTFGSGTRLTVV.

This chain uses TRBV27 with TRBJ2-1; the match to TRBD2 covers 8 bases. The J segment lost 9 bases and the V segment lost 3 bases, leaving 10 bases of the junction unmatched. Germline CDR1 is MNHEY and CDR2 is SMNVEV (reference sequence). This CDR3 has 15 amino acids. The CDR3 bases are TGTGCCAGCAGTTTGCAGCGGGAGAATTCTGGTGAGCAGTTCTTC. Protein product: CASSLQRENSGEQFF.

The chain is built from TRBV6-5 and TRBJ1-5, with 8 bases aligning to TRBD1. The CDR3 has 14 amino acids. V dropped 5 bases and J dropped 4; count of bases not matched to a gene: 4. The germline gives CDR1 MNHEY, CDR2 SVGAGI. The DNA of the CDR3 is TGTGCCAGCAGTCCTAGACAGGGGAATCAGCCCCAGCATTTT. Encoded protein: CASSPRQGNQPQHF.

The rearrangement joins TRBV7-9 to TRBJ2-3; 9 bases match TRBD2. CDR3 length: 19 amino acids. V dropped 4 bases and J dropped 2; count of bases not matched to a gene: 16. Germline-derived CDR1 and CDR2 are SEHNR and FQNEAQ (reference sequence). CDR3 in DNA: TGTGCCAGCAGCTCTGACTATAGCGGGAGAGAGACTCACACAGATACGCAGTATTTT. It translates to CASSSDYSGRETHTDTQYF.

The V call is TRBV5-4, the J call TRBJ1-2, with 7 nucleotides matching TRBD1. From germline, CDR1 is SGHNT and CDR2 YYREEE (reference sequence). With V trimmed by 5 bases and J by 4 bases, 20 bases remained unmatched. The CDR3 extends over 18 amino acids. In nucleotides, the CDR3 is TGTGCCAGCAGAGAACTTACAACACAAGGGGGCGCAGGCTATGGCTACACCTTC. As protein: CASRELTTQGGAGYGYTF.

CDR3 amino acids: CASSPGALAFF. As DNA, the CDR3 is TGTGCCAGCAGCCCGGGAGCTTTGGCTTTCTTT. The V gene is TRBV7-9, the J gene TRBJ1-1; D is unresolved. Germline V gives CDR1 SEHNR, CDR2 FQNEAQ (reference sequence). Trimming pared 5 bases from V and 11 bases from J, leaving 12 bases between. This CDR3 comprises 11 residues.

This sequence joins TRBV6-1 and TRBJ2-2; TRBD1 aligns across 8 bases. CDR3 length: 16 amino acids. The germline V gene has CDR1 MNHNS and CDR2 SASEGT. Trimming removed 4 bases from V and 6 bases from J; junction bases left unmatched: 10. This CDR3 is CASSVGQGRSPGELFF. The DNA of the CDR3 is TGTGCCAGCAGTGTCGGACAGGGTCGCAGTCCCGGGGAGCTGTTTTTT.

The rearrangement joins TRBV2 to TRBJ2-3; 9 bases agree with TRBD2. The CDR3 spans 15 residues. The germline V gene has CDR1 SNHLY and CDR2 FYNNEI. Losses at the gene ends were 3 bases for V and 2 bases for J; bases not matched to a gene: 3. Here the CDR3 DNA reads TGTGCCAGCAGTGAGACTAGCGGACCCACAGATACGCAGTATTTT. As protein: CASSETSGPTDTQYF.

This CDR3 reads CASSNIWGNEQFF. CDR3 coding DNA: TGTGCCAGCAGTAATATATGGGGCAATGAGCAGTTCTTC. V gene TRBV6-4 combines with J gene TRBJ2-1; the D is unclear. V gave up 5 bases and J gave up 6 bases, with 11 bases separating them. Germline V gives CDR1 MRHNA, CDR2 SNTAGT. The CDR3 runs to 13 residues.

The CDR3 DNA is TGTGCCAGCAGTCCTCGACACCAAGAGACCCAGTACTTC. It translates to CASSPRHQETQYF. V usage is TRBV11-3 and J usage is TRBJ2-5; D remains unclear. The V gene's germline CDR1 is SGHNT and CDR2 YENEEA. Trimming took 6 bases from V and 0 from J, leaving 8 bases between them. This CDR3 comprises 13 residues.

This chain joins TRBV12-5 and TRBJ2-1; either TRBD1 or TRBD2 may supply D (5 bases each). Germline V CDR1 and CDR2: LGHNT, FRNRAP. Trimming took 5 bases from V and 9 from J, leaving 14 bases between them. CDR3 size: 13 residues. The CDR3 loop is CASGVGRAIEQFF. DNA for the CDR3: TGTGCTAGTGGTGTGGGACGGGCTATTGAGCAGTTCTTC.

The rearrangement links TRBV9 to TRBJ2-3; 8 bases are a match to TRBD2. The V and J ends lost 2 bases and 2 bases, in that order; junction bases with no gene match: 4. The CDR3 runs 15 residues. CDR1 is SGDLS, CDR2 YYNGEE, per germline. The CDR3 region is CASSVLTSATDTQYF. CDR3 in DNA: TGTGCCAGCAGCGTCCTGACTAGCGCCACAGATACGCAGTATTTT.